Following are 11 T cell receptor beta chains from one sample sequenced in a study of human T cells and chemical hapten exposure. Time point denoted: patch test 1, 2 weeks after DPC sensitization. As for treatment: therapeutic diphenylcyclopropenone sensitization with weekly scalp DPC. Via MiXCR, TCRdb re-called the RACE reads, giving one row per CDR3 protein. Of more than 150,000 distinct CDR3 sequences in the sample, about 14% were seen once. Specimen: whole blood, collected in connection with sensitization to the hapten diphenylcyclopropenone (DPC). The source is a woman in her thirties with alopecia areata. Some clones in this sample may be carry-over from other donors' samples.

The genes are TRBV7-9 and TRBJ2-2, with D perhaps being TRBD1 or TRBD2 (5 bases each). Germline CDR1 and CDR2: SEHNR and FQNEAQ (reference sequence). V shed 6 bases and J shed 2 bases, with 10 bases lying between them. This CDR3 spans 14 amino acids. CDR3 in amino acids: CASRGDGNTGELFF. The CDR3 bases are TGTGCCAGCAGGGGGGACGGAAACACCGGGGAGCTGTTTTTT.

The chain links TRBV10-3 to TRBJ2-1; TRBD2 agrees at 13 bases. V shed 9 bases and J 3 bases; nucleotides not matched to a gene: 5. The CDR3 runs 15 residues. CDR1 is ENHRY and CDR2 is SYGVKD in the germline V gene. The CDR3 loop is CAMGTSGAGYNEQFF. The CDR3 DNA is TGTGCCATGGGGACTAGCGGGGCGGGCTACAATGAGCAGTTCTTC.

The chain joins TRBV4-3 to TRBJ2-3; D is undetermined. The CDR3 runs to 18 residues. Germline loops: CDR1 LGHNA, CDR2 YSLEER. V was pared by 0 bases and J by 3 bases, with 19 bases between. This chain's CDR3 is CASSQDKFSGTSTDTQYF. Here the CDR3 DNA reads TGCGCCAGCAGCCAAGATAAGTTTAGTGGCACGAGTACAGATACGCAGTATTTT.

This clonotype came up a few times. The CDR3 coding sequence is TGTGCCAGCACCTTCGGGCCTCCCAATCAGCCCCAGCATTTT. Its translation: CASTFGPPNQPQHF. V usage is TRBV6-2 or TRBV6-3 and J usage is TRBJ1-5, with D unresolved. Trimming removed 7 bases from V and 3 bases from J, with 13 bases in between. Germline V lookup: CDR1 MNHEY, CDR2 SVGEGT. This CDR3 is 14 amino acids long.

This sequence joins TRBV28 and TRBJ1-5, with 11 nucleotides matching TRBD1. Germline V gene sequence: CDR1 MDHEN, CDR2 SYDVKM. The CDR3 is 20 amino acids. Losses at the gene ends were 2 bases for V and 1 base for J; bases not matched to a gene: 13. CDR3 nucleotides: TGTGCCAGCAGTTTACCCCGGGACAGGGGGGGAGGTAGGAGCAATCAGCCCCAGCATTTT. This codes for CASSLPRDRGGGRSNQPQHF.

This clonotype was seen a handful of times. The V gene is TRBV12-3 or TRBV12-4, the J gene TRBJ1-1; tentative D call: TRBD1 (6 bases). Trimming removed 1 base at V and 7 bases at J, with 13 bases between. This CDR3 is 14 amino acids long. In DNA, the CDR3 is TGTGCCAGCAGTTTAGTATCGGGGGCTGGTGAAGCTTTCTTT. This codes for CASSLVSGAGEAFF.

This clonotype has just a few counts. The chain couples TRBV5-6 to TRBJ2-7; no reliable D call. Trimming took 0 bases from V and 3 from J, leaving 10 bases between them. The CDR3 runs 14 residues. Germline loops: CDR1 SGHDT, CDR2 YYEEEE. The chain's CDR3 is CASSLGPQYYEQYF. CDR3 in DNA: TGTGCCAGCAGCTTGGGGCCTCAATACTACGAGCAGTACTTC.

This clonotype was picked up a small number of times. J is TRBJ1-5 and V is TRBV20-1; weak D call: TRBD1 (5 bases). Trimming removed 3 bases from V and 3 bases from J, with 12 bases in between. In germline, CDR1 is DFQATT, CDR2 SNEGSKA (reference sequence). CDR3 length: 14 amino acids. This CDR3 reads CSASHGANNQPQHF. The CDR3 region has the DNA TGCAGTGCTAGTCACGGGGCAAACAATCAGCCCCAGCATTTT.

This clonotype turned up a few times. The chain couples TRBV7-2 to TRBJ2-7; 10 bases line up with TRBD1. Germline V gene data show CDR1 as SGHTA and CDR2 as FQGNSA. This CDR3 is 15 amino acids long. Trimming cost V 3 bases and J 7 bases; bases outside gene matches: 9. CDR3: CASSLMGQGTQEQYF. The CDR3 nucleotides read TGTGCCAGCAGCTTGATGGGACAGGGGACTCAAGAGCAGTACTTC.

This clonotype has more than one count but fewer than ten. The CDR3 here is CASSPPAGGWETQYF. CDR3 in DNA: TGTGCCAGCTCCCCCCCGGCGGGGGGTTGGGAGACCCAGTACTTC. The chain has TRBV5-4 and TRBJ2-5, with 8 bases aligning to TRBD2. CDR1 is SGHNT, CDR2 YYREEE, per germline (reference sequence). The CDR3 is 15 residues long. Unmatched junction bases numbered 13, after V lost 7 bases and J lost 5 bases.

This sequence joins TRBV6-6 and TRBJ2-7, with D perhaps TRBD1 (5 bases). This CDR3 has 13 amino acids. Germline CDR1 is MNHNY and CDR2 is SVGAGI (reference sequence). Trimming removed 11 bases from V and 5 bases from J, with 19 bases in between. This CDR3 reads CASHKGLSNEQYF. The CDR3 DNA follows: TGTGCCTCCCACAAGGGGTTAAGTAACGAGCAGTACTTC.